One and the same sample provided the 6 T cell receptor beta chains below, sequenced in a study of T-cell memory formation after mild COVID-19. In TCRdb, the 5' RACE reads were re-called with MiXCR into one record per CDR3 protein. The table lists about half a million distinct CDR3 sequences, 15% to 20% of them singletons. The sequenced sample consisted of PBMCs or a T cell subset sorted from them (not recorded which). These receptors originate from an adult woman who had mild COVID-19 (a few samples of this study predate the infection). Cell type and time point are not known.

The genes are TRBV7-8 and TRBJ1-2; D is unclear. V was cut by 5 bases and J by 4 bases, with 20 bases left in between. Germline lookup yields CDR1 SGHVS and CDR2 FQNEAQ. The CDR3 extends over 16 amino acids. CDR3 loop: CASSLIGRRDSYGYTF. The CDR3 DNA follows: TGTGCCAGCAGCCTTATCGGACGTAGGGATTCCTATGGCTACACCTTC.

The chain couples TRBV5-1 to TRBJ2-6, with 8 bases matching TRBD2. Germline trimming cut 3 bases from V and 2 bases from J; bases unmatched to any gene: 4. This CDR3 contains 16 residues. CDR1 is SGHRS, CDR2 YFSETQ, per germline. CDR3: CASSSDGRAGANVLTF. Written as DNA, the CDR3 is TGCGCCAGCAGCTCTGACGGGAGGGCTGGGGCCAACGTCCTGACTTTC.

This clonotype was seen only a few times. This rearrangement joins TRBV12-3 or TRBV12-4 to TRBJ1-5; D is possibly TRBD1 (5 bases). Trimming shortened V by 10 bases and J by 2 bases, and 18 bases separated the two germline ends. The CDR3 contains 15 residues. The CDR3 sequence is CATALRGGGNQPQHF. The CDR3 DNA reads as TGTGCCACCGCTTTGCGGGGCGGAGGCAATCAGCCCCAGCATTTT.

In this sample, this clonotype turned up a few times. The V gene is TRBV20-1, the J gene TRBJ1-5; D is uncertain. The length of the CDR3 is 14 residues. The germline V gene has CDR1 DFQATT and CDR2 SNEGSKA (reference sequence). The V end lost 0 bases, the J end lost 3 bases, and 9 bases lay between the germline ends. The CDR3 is CSARDVAYNQPQHF. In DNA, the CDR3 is TGCAGTGCTAGAGATGTAGCATACAATCAGCCCCAGCATTTT.

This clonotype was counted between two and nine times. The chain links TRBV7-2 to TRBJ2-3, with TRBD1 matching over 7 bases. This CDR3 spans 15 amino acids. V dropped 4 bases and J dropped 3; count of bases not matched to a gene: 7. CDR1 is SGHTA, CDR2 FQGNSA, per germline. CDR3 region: CASSYDRVRTDTQYF. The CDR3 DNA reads TGTGCCAGCAGCTACGACAGGGTGAGAACAGATACGCAGTATTTT.

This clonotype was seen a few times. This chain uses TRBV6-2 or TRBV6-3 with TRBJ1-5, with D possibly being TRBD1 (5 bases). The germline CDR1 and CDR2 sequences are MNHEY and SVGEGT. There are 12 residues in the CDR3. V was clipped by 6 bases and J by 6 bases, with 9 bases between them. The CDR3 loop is CASRIQGQPQHF. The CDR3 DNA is TGTGCCAGCAGAATCCAGGGTCAGCCCCAGCATTTT.